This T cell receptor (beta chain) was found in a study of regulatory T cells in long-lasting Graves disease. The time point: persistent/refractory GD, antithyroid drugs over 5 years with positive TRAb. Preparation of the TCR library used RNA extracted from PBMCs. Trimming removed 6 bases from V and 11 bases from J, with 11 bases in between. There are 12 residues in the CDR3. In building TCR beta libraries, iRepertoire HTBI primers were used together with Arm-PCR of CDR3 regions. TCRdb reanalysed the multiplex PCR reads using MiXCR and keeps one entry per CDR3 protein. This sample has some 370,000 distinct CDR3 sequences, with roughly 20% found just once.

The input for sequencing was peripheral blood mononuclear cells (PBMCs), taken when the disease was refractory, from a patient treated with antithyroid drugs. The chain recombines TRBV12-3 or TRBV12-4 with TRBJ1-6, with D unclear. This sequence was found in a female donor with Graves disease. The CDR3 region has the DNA TGTGCCAGCAGCCTAGGAGTACCACCCCTCCACTTT. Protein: CASSLGVPPLHF.